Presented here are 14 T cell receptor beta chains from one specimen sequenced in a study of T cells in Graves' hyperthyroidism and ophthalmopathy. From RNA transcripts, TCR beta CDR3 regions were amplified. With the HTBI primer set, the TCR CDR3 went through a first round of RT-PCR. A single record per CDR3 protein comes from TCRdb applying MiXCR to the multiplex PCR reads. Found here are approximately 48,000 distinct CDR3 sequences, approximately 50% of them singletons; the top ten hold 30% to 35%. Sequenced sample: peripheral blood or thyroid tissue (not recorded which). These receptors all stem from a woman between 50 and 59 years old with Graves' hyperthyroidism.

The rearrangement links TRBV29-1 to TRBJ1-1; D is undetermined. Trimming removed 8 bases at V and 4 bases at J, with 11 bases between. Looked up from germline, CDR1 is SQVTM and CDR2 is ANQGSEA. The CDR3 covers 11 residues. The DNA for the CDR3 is TGCAGCTTGGTTAGGTCCACTGAAGCTTTCTTT. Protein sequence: CSLVRSTEAFF.

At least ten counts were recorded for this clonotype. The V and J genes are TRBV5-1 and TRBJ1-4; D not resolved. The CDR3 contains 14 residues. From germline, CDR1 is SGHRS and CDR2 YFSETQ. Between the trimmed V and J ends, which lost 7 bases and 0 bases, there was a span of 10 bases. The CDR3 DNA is TGCGCCAGCTCCAGGACCGCAACTAATGAAAAACTGTTTTTT. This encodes CASSRTATNEKLFF.

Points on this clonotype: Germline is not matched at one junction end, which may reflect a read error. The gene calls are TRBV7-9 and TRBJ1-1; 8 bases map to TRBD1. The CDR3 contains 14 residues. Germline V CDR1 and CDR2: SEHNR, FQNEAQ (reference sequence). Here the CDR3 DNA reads TGTGCCAGCAGCCTACTACAGGGGGACACTGAATCTTTCTTT. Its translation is CASSLLQGDTESFF. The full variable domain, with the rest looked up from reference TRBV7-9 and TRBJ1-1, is DTGVSQNPRHKITKRGQNVTFRCDPISEHNRLYWYRQTLGQGPEFLTYFQNEAQLEKSRLLSDRFSAERPKGSFSTLEIQRTEQGDSAMYLCASSLLQGDTESFFGQGTRLTVV.

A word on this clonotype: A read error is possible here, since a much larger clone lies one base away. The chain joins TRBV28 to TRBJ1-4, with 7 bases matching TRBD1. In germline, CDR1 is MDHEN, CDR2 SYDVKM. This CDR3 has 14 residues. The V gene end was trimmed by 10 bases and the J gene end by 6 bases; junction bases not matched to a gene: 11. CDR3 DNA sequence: TGTGCCACCCTCCCACAGGGGTCCTATGAAAAACTGTTTTTT. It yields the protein CATLPQGSYEKLFF.

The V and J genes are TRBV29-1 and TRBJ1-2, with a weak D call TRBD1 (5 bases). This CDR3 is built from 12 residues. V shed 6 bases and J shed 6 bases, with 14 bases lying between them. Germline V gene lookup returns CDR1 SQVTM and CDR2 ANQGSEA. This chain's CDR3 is CSVEEDTNGYTF. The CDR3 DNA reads TGCAGCGTCGAGGAGGACACTAATGGCTACACCTTC.

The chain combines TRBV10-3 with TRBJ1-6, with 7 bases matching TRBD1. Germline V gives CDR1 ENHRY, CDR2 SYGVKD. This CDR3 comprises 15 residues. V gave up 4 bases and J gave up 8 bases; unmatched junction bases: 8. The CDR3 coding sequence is TGTGCCATCAGTGCTAGGGGACAGAAAGATTCACCCCTCCACTTT. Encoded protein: CAISARGQKDSPLHF.

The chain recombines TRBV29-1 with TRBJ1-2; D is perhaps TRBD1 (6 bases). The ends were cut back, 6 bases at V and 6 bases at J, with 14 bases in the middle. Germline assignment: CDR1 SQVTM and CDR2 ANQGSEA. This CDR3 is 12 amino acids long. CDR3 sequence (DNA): TGCAGCGTGATAGGGGGAGGCCATGGCTACACCTTC. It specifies CSVIGGGHGYTF.

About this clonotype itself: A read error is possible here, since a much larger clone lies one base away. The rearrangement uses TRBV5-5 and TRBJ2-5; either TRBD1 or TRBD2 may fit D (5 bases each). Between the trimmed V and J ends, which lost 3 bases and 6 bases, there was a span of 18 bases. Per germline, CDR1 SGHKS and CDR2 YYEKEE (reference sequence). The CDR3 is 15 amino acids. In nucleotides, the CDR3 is TGTGCCAGCAGCTCCACCGGGGCCAGAAAAAAGACCCAGTACTTC. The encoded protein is CASSSTGARKKTQYF.

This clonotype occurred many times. CDR3 nucleotide sequence: TGCAGCGTGGGTGGGGACACTGGAAACACCATATATTTT. Protein product: CSVGGDTGNTIYF. The V call is TRBV29-1, the J call TRBJ1-3; D is possibly TRBD1 (6 bases). From germline, CDR1 is SQVTM and CDR2 ANQGSEA. The ends were cut back, 6 bases at V and 2 bases at J, with 11 bases in the middle. CDR3 size: 13 residues.

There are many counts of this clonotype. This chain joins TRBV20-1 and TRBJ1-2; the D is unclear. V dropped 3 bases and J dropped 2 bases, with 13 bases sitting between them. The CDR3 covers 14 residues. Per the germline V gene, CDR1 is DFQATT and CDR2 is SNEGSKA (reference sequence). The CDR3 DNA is TGCAGTGCTAGCTCGCTCGCTGGGAACTATGGCTACACCTTC. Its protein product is CSASSLAGNYGYTF.

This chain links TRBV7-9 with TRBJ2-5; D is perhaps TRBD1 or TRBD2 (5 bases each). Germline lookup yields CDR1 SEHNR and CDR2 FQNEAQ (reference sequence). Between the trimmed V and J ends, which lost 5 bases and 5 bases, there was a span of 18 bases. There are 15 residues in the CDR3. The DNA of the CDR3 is TGTGCCAGCAGCACGCCTTCGGGGCGGAGGGAGACCCAGTACTTC. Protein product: CASSTPSGRRETQYF.

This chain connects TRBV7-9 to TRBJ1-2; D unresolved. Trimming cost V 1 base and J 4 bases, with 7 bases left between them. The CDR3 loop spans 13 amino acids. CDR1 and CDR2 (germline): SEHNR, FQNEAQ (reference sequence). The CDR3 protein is CASSLEQIYGYTF. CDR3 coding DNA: TGTGCCAGCAGCTTAGAGCAGATCTATGGCTACACCTTC. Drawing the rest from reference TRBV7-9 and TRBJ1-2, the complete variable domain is DTGVSQNPRHKITKRGQNVTFRCDPISEHNRLYWYRQTLGQGPEFLTYFQNEAQLEKSRLLSDRFSAERPKGSFSTLEIQRTEQGDSAMYLCASSLEQIYGYTFGSGTRLTVV.

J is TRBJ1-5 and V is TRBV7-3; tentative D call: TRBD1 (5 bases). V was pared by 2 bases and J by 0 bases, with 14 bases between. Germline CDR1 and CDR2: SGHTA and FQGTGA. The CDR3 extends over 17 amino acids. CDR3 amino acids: CASSLDWGTYSNQPQHF. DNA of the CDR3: TGTGCCAGCAGCTTAGACTGGGGGACCTATAGCAATCAGCCCCAGCATTTT.

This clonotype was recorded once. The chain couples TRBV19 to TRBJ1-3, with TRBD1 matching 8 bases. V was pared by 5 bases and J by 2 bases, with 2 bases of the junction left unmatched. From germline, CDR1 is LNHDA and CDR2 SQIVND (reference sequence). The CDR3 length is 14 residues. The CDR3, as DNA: TGTGCCAGTAGTGAACAGGGGGCTGGAAACACCATATATTTT. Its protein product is CASSEQGAGNTIYF.